Below, 23 T cell receptor beta chains from the same sample are listed, as sequenced in a study of blood T cell repertoires in COVID-19. Clones were sequenced by immunoSEQ multiplex PCR, and TCRdb holds only the in-frame ones, with some missing. The sample has 100,000 to 150,000 clones, around 80% seen once. The sample taken for sequencing was peripheral blood. All receptors come from a man aged 65 to 85 with acute or convalescent COVID-19.

This clone was seen a few times. The CDR3 DNA reads TGTGCCAGTAGTATCCAACTAGCGGGGGGGCACAATGAGCAGTTCTTC. The encoded protein is CASSIQLAGGHNEQFF. This chain joins TRBV19 and TRBJ2-1, with 13 bases lining up with TRBD2. Germline V gene sequence: CDR1 LNHDA, CDR2 SQIVND (reference sequence). This CDR3 is 16 amino acids long. Trimming took 3 bases from V and 5 from J; bases not matched to a gene: 4. Full variable domain (remainder filled in from reference TRBV19 and TRBJ2-1): DGGITQSPKYLFRKEGQNVTLSCEQNLNHDAMYWYRQDPGQGLRLIYYSQIVNDFQKGDIAEGYSVSREKKESFPLTVTSAQKNPTAFYLCASSIQLAGGHNEQFFGPGTRLTVL.

The chain links TRBV18 to TRBJ1-5; no firm D call. V gave up 2 bases and J gave up 3 bases, with 11 bases separating them. CDR3 size: 15 residues. CDR1 KGHSH and CDR2 LQKENI come from the germline V gene. CDR3 in DNA: TGTGCCAGCTCACCAGTAACGGTTTCCAATCAGCCCCAGCATTTT. Its protein is CASSPVTVSNQPQHF.

The chain joins TRBV19 to TRBJ2-2; TRBD2 matches 8 bases. This CDR3 comprises 14 residues. Germline lookup yields CDR1 LNHDA and CDR2 SQIVND (reference sequence). The junction had 3 bases not matched to a gene; V was cut back by 5 bases and J by 4 bases. In DNA, the CDR3 is TGTGCCAGTAGTTCGGCGGGGGGCACCGGGGAGCTGTTTTTT. This codes for CASSSAGGTGELFF.

This clone was detected a few times. V usage is TRBV6-4 and J usage is TRBJ2-3, with 11 bases identical to TRBD2. The CDR3 runs to 15 residues. Germline CDR1 reads MRHNA; CDR2 reads SNTAGT. With 8 bases clipped from V and 3 bases from J, the junction kept 7 bases outside the gene matches. The CDR3: CASAYSGGATDTQYF. As DNA, the CDR3 is TGTGCCAGCGCCTATAGCGGGGGGGCGACAGATACGCAGTATTTT.

For the CDR3, the DNA is TGCGCCAGCAGGGCGGGGGGGTTAAGAAACACCGGGGAGCTGTTTTTT. Translation gives CASRAGGLRNTGELFF. The rearrangement joins TRBV4-1 to TRBJ2-2; 9 bases map to TRBD2. V was pared by 6 bases and J by 2 bases, with 7 bases of the junction left unmatched. Germline V gene lookup returns CDR1 MGHRA and CDR2 YSYEKL. The CDR3 has 16 amino acids.

The rearrangement links TRBV15 to TRBJ2-3, with a weak D call TRBD1 (5 bases). V was shortened by 2 bases and J by 9 bases, with 12 bases between the two germline ends. This CDR3 contains 13 residues. Germline loops: CDR1 LNHNV, CDR2 YYDKDF (reference sequence). The CDR3 DNA reads as TGTGCCACCAGCAGACCCACCCAGGGAACGCAGTATTTT. Translating it yields CATSRPTQGTQYF.

Here the CDR3 reads CASSPPDRRSRSGNTIYF. The CDR3 region has the DNA TGTGCCAGCTCACCACCGGACAGGAGATCGAGGTCTGGAAACACCATATATTTT. This chain links TRBV18 with TRBJ1-3; 7 nucleotides line up with TRBD1. The ends lost 0 bases at V and 1 base at J; junction bases unmatched: 9. The germline V gene has CDR1 KGHSH and CDR2 LQKENI. The CDR3 contains 18 residues.

V is TRBV6-7 and J is TRBJ2-5; D is unclear. TRBV6-7 is recorded as an ORF, its role being uncertain. V was shortened by 2 bases and J by 2 bases, with 3 bases between the two germline ends. The CDR3 consists of 12 residues. CDR3: CASSYHQETQYF. The CDR3 bases are TGTGCCAGCAGTTACCATCAAGAGACCCAGTACTTC.

This chain links TRBV25-1 with TRBJ1-2; 7 nucleotides align to TRBD1. CDR3 size: 14 residues. The germline V gene encodes CDR1 MGHDK and CDR2 SYGVNS. With V trimmed by 3 bases and J by 4 bases, 5 bases remained unmatched. CDR3 region: CASSDRQGVYGYTF. Written as DNA, the CDR3 is TGTGCCAGCAGTGACCGACAGGGTGTCTATGGCTACACCTTC.

A few counts support this clone. The CDR3 DNA reads as TGCGCCAGCAGCCCGGAGAGGCCAGGGGGATACGAGCAGTACTTC. Translation: CASSPERPGGYEQYF. The J gene is TRBJ2-7, the V gene TRBV5-1, with TRBD1 identical over 7 bases. Trimming cost V 4 bases and J 4 bases; bases outside gene matches: 11. Germline V CDR1 and CDR2: SGHRS, YFSETQ. This CDR3 region has 15 residues.

The rearrangement joins TRBV7-2 to TRBJ1-2; D is unclear. The V and J ends lost 5 bases and 2 bases respectively, with 12 bases between them. The length of the CDR3 is 14 residues. CDR1 and CDR2 (germline): SGHTA, FQGNSA. CDR3 DNA sequence: TGTGCCAGCAGCCCCCGGGGAGGGAACTATGGCTACACCTTC. This codes for CASSPRGGNYGYTF.

The rearrangement joins TRBV10-3 to TRBJ2-3; a possible D gene is TRBD2 (7 bases). Germline CDR1 is ENHRY and CDR2 is SYGVKD. Trimming pared 10 bases from V and 2 bases from J, leaving 16 bases between. The CDR3 sequence is 14 residues long. The CDR3 DNA follows: TGTGCCAGCCGGCGGGGGCGGGACACAGATACGCAGTATTTT. It is translated as CASRRGRDTDTQYF.

The J gene is TRBJ2-3, the V gene TRBV5-1; 9 bases map to TRBD2. From germline, CDR1 is SGHRS and CDR2 YFSETQ. The CDR3 is 20 amino acids. Unmatched junction bases numbered 21, after V lost 3 bases and J lost 4 bases. CDR3 DNA sequence: TGCGCCAGCAGCTCCCAACCGACTCGCGGGGGGGCGGGGGGCCCAGATACGCAGTATTTT. Its protein is CASSSQPTRGGAGGPDTQYF.

The chain employs TRBV18 and TRBJ1-5; unclear D gene. The germline CDR1 and CDR2 sequences are KGHSH and LQKENI. The CDR3 contains 13 residues. V shed 2 bases and J shed 5 bases, with 7 bases lying between them. The CDR3 is CASSPGQDQPQHF. CDR3 in DNA: TGTGCCAGCTCACCAGGCCAGGATCAGCCCCAGCATTTT.

The J gene is TRBJ1-3, the V gene TRBV6-7, with D uncertain. TRBV6-7 is classed as an ORF, of uncertain function. Deletions cut 3 bases from V and 2 bases from J, with 17 bases between. The CDR3 is 17 amino acids. DNA of the CDR3: TGTGCCAGCAGTTATATGGGGAGCGGGTCAACTGGAAACACCATATATTTT. Its translation is CASSYMGSGSTGNTIYF.

The genes are TRBV7-2 and TRBJ1-2, with TRBD1 matching over 10 bases. Germline-derived CDR1 and CDR2 are SGHTA and FQGNSA. The CDR3 is made up of 15 amino acids. The junction had 2 bases not matched to a gene; V was cut back by 0 bases and J by 4 bases. The chain's CDR3 is CASSLARQGAYGYTF. The CDR3, as DNA: TGTGCCAGCAGCTTAGCGCGACAGGGGGCCTATGGCTACACCTTC.

In this sample, this clone turned up a few times. The V and J genes are TRBV11-2 and TRBJ2-7; 7 nucleotides match TRBD1. This CDR3 is 16 amino acids long. V shed 0 bases and J 1 base; nucleotides not matched to a gene: 6. Looked up from germline, CDR1 is SGHAT and CDR2 is FQNNGV. CDR3 sequence reads: CASSLDGTVLSYEQYF. DNA of the CDR3: TGTGCCAGCAGCTTAGACGGGACAGTTCTTTCCTACGAGCAGTACTTC.

This clone was counted a single time. The chain combines TRBV15 with TRBJ1-2; 10 nucleotides agree with TRBD1. With V trimmed by 5 bases and J by 3 bases, 3 bases remained unmatched. Germline V CDR1 and CDR2: LNHNV, YYDKDF (reference sequence). This CDR3 spans 14 amino acids. The CDR3: CATSFGTGDYGYTF. The CDR3, as DNA: TGTGCCACCAGCTTCGGGACAGGGGACTATGGCTACACCTTC.

This chain links TRBV28 with TRBJ2-3; D is perhaps TRBD1 (5 bases). V was trimmed by 8 bases and J by 2 bases, leaving 11 bases between them. The CDR3 sequence is 13 residues long. The germline V gene has CDR1 MDHEN and CDR2 SYDVKM. CDR3 protein: CASRDSNTDTQYF. In DNA form, the CDR3 reads TGTGCCAGCCGCGACAGTAACACAGATACGCAGTATTTT.

This sequence joins TRBV18 and TRBJ2-5, with 8 bases fitting TRBD2. V was pared by 4 bases and J by 1 base, with 5 bases of the junction left unmatched. Germline V lookup: CDR1 KGHSH, CDR2 LQKENI. This CDR3 is 15 amino acids long. The CDR3 DNA reads as TGTGCCAGCTCACGGTGGCGGGGGGTCCAAGAGACCCAGTACTTC. Translated, it gives CASSRWRGVQETQYF.

The V gene is TRBV2, the J gene TRBJ2-2; 15 bases are a match to TRBD2. Germline-derived CDR1 and CDR2 are SNHLY and FYNNEI. Trimming at V came to 7 bases and at J to 5 bases, leaving 11 bases not matched to a gene. CDR3 length: 18 amino acids. CDR3 protein: CASTQGLAGGPRTGELFF. The CDR3 bases are TGTGCCAGCACCCAAGGACTAGCGGGGGGGCCACGGACCGGGGAGCTGTTTTTT.

The V and J genes are TRBV9 and TRBJ2-7; D might be TRBD2 (5 bases). The CDR3 is made up of 17 amino acids. Looked up from germline, CDR1 is SGDLS and CDR2 is YYNGEE. The germline V and J ends were trimmed by 4 bases and 6 bases, with 26 bases remaining between them. CDR3 sequence: CASSPRGSGLGIPEQYF. The CDR3 DNA follows: TGTGCCAGCAGCCCCCGGGGATCGGGCCTCGGAATCCCCGAGCAGTACTTC.

This chain connects TRBV6-5 to TRBJ1-1, with 7 bases aligning to TRBD1. The CDR3 has 14 amino acids. V lost 5 bases and J lost 1; bases outside the gene matches: 4. Germline CDR1 reads MNHEY; CDR2 reads SVGAGI. The CDR3 loop reads CASSTGTANTEAFF. Written as DNA, the CDR3 is TGTGCCAGCAGTACTGGGACAGCGAACACTGAAGCTTTCTTT.